This TCR beta chain was identified in a study of cytomegalovirus exposure and HLA in healthy donors. As for the study in general: A prior study identified 100 million to 130 million unique TCR beta sequences from about 179 million T cells. Findings and limits, study-wide: In a later analysis, most CMV-associated TCR beta chains appeared HLA-restricted. The authors later found TCR association rates varying by HLA locus, with DRB1 most and HLA-C fewest.

PCR employed 60 Vbeta and 13 Jbeta primers. TCRdb's table, derived via immunoSEQ multiplex PCR, lists solely in-frame clones and lacks some. The sample has approximately 220,000 clones; about 74% are singletons. This clone was counted only a few times. What it binds is unknown. The CDR3 is made up of 12 amino acids. Sequencing was done on a sample of PBMCs. The source is a woman under 40 in good health and CMV-seronegative. The chain couples TRBV7-5 to TRBJ2-7; no check of the table's D call, TRBD2, against the DNA was made. TRBV7-5 is recorded as a pseudogene. For the CDR3, the DNA is TGTGCCAGCAGCTTAACGGGGTCCGAGCAGTACTTC. Translating it yields CASSLTGSEQYF.